The clone carrying this T cell receptor (beta chain) was picked up a small number of times. What it recognizes is unknown. This specimen comes from a study of CD8 T cells in ankylosing spondylitis. It was by quantitative 5'-RACE with molecular barcodes that TCR beta libraries were made. TCRdb ran MiXCR on the 5' RACE reads and lists one entry per CDR3 protein. The sample lists some 840,000 distinct CDR3 sequences; about an eighth were seen once. Trimming left V 3 bases short and J 2 bases short, with 11 bases between. This CDR3 has 15 amino acids. Germline values: CDR1 KGHDR, CDR2 SFDVKD. Whole-study results and caveats: For ankylosing spondylitis blood, a TCR beta motif of 7 to 9 highly homologous variants appeared characteristic. It was reported that disease-linked clones were significantly enriched in matched ankylosing spondylitis synovial fluid.

The chain couples TRBV24-1 to TRBJ2-3; D unresolved. The sample was blood, either unsorted or a sorted T cell fraction (not recorded which). This clonotype originated in a male donor with ankylosing spondylitis. CDR3 coding DNA: TGTGCCACCAGTGATCAACGACACCTCACAGATACGCAGTATTTT. Translation: CATSDQRHLTDTQYF.